The entry that follows covers one TCR beta chain sequence. The antigen is undetermined. These data belong to a study of cytomegalovirus exposure and HLA in healthy donors. Study-level results: That first-cohort TCR clusters tended to co-occur in the approximately 110 validation repertoires was found in a later analysis. Cytomegalovirus association was listed for around 170 TCR beta chains.

The protocol was immunoSEQ multiplex PCR, while the TCRdb copy is restricted to in-frame clones and leaves out a portion. The table shows 71,000 or so clones, with about 95% occurring only once. Trimming took off 8 bases at V and 3 bases at J, with 14 bases between the two ends. Germline CDR1 and CDR2: KGHSH and LQKENI. The CDR3 spans 13 residues. The chain carries TRBV18 and TRBJ2-7, with D tentatively TRBD1 (5 bases). Specimen: PBMCs. This TCR was recovered from a woman younger than 30 in good health and CMV-seronegative. The chain's CDR3 is CASAPDRNYEQYF. The CDR3, as DNA: TGTGCCAGCGCCCCCGACAGAAACTACGAGCAGTACTTC.